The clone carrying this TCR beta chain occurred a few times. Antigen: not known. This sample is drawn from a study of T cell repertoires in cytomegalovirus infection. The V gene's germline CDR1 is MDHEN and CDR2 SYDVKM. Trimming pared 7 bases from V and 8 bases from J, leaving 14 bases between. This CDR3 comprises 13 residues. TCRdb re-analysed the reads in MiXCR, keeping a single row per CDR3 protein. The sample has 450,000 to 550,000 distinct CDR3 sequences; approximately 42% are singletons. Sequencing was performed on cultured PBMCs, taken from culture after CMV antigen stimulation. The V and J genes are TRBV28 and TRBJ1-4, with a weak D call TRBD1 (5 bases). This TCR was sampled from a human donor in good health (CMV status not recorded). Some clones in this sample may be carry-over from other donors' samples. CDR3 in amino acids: CASIAGTGEKLFF. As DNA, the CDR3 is TGTGCCAGCATTGCTGGGACGGGGGAAAAACTGTTTTTT. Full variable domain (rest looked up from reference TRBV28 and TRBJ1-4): DVKVTQSSRYLVKRTGEKVFLECVQDMDHENMFWYRQDPGLGLRLIYFSYDVKMKEKGDIPEGYSVSREKKERFSLILESASTNQTSMYLCASIAGTGEKLFFGSGTQLSVL.